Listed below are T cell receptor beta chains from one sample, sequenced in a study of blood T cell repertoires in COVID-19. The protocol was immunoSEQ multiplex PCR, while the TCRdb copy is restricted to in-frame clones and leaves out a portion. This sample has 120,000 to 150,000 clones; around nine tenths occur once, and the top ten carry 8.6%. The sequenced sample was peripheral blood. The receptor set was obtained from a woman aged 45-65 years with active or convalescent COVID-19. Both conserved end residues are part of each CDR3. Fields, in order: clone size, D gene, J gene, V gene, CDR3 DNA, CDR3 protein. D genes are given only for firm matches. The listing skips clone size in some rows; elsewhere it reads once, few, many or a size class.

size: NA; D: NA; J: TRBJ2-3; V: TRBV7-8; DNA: TGTGCCAGCAGCTTAGGGCAGATAGATACGCAGTATTTT; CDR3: CASSLGQIDTQYF
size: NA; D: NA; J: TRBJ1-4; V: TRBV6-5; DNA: TGTGCCAGCAGTCCCGTGGCCCCAACTAATGAAAAACTGTTTTTT; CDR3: CASSPVAPTNEKLFF
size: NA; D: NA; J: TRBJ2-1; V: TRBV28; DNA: TGTGCCAGCAGTTTTTACAGGGAAAATGAGCAGTTCTTC; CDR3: CASSFYRENEQFF
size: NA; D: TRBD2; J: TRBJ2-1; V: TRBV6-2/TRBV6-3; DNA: TGTGCCAGCAGCCCTCTTACCCGGGAGGGCAATGAGCAGTTCTTC; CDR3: CASSPLTREGNEQFF
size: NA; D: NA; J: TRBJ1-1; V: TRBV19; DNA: TGTGCCAGTAAACTCACAGGGTTGAACACTGAAGCTTTCTTT; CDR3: CASKLTGLNTEAFF
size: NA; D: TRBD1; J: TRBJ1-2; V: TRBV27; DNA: TGTGCCAGCAGTTTCAACCAGGGGGCTGGAGGCTACACCTTC; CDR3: CASSFNQGAGGYTF
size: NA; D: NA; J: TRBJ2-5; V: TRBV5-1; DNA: TGCGCCAGCAGCCCAGGGTTAAGGGAGACCCAGTACTTC; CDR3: CASSPGLRETQYF
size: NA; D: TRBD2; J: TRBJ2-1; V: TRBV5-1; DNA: TGCGCCAGCAGCTTGGGGACTAGGAGATTTAGGGATGAGCAGTTCTTC; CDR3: CASSLGTRRFRDEQFF
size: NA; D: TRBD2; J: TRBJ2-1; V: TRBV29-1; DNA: TGCAGCGTTGAAGCTCCCCTAGCGGACTCCTACAATGAGCAGTTCTTC; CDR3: CSVEAPLADSYNEQFF
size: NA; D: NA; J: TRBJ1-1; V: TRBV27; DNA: TGTGCCAGCAGTTTATCGGTTTCTACGGCTGAAGCTTTCTTT; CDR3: CASSLSVSTAEAFF
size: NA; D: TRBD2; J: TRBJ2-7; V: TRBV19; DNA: TGTGCCAGTAGTATTGAGAGGGAGGGCTCCTACGAGCAGTACTTC; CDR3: CASSIEREGSYEQYF
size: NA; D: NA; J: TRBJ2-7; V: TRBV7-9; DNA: TGTGCCAGCAGCTTCTTGAGAACAGGGACCCACGAGCAGTACTTC; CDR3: CASSFLRTGTHEQYF
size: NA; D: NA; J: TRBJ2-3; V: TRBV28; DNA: TGTGCCAGCAGTGGCGCTAGCGGCACAGATACGCAGTATTTT; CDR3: CASSGASGTDTQYF
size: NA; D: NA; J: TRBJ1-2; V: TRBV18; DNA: TGTGCCAGCTCACAACAGGGAATCTATGGCTACACCTTC; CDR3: CASSQQGIYGYTF
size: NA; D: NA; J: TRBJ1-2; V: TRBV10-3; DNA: TGTGCCATCAGTGAGTCGAAGGCGGATGGCTACACCTTC; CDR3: CAISESKADGYTF
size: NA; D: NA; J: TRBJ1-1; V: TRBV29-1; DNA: TGCAGCGTTAAGAGTAACACTGAAGCTTTCTTT; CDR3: CSVKSNTEAFF
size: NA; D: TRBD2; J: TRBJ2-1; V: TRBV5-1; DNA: TGCGCCAGCAGCTCCGGGACTAGAATGCCTAACAATGAGCAGTTCTTC; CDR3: CASSSGTRMPNNEQFF
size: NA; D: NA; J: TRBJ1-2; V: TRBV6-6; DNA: TGTGCCAGCAGCACATCTTTCGGCTACACCTTC; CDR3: CASSTSFGYTF
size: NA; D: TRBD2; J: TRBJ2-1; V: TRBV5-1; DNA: TGCGCCAGCAGTCCTGGGACTAGCGGGGGGGATGAGCAGTTCTTC; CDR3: CASSPGTSGGDEQFF
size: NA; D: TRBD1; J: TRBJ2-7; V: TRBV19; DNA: TGTGCCAGTAGTAGGGGACAGGGAGTGCACGAGCAGTACTTC; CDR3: CASSRGQGVHEQYF
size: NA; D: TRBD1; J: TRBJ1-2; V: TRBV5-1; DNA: TGCGCCAGCAGCTTGGACGCTTGGACAGGGGGGGACTATGGCTACACCTTC; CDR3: CASSLDAWTGGDYGYTF
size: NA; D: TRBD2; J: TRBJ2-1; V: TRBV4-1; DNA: TGCGCCAGCAGCCAAGTTGCTCTAGCGGGGCCCAATGAGCAGTTCTTC; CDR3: CASSQVALAGPNEQFF
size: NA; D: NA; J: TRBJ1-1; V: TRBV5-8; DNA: TGTGCCAGCAGCTCCAGGGGGAACACTGAAGCTTTCTTT; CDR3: CASSSRGNTEAFF
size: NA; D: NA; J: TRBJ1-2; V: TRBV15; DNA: TGTGCCACCAGCAGAGAAGAAGGGGATGGCTACACCTTC; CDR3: CATSREEGDGYTF
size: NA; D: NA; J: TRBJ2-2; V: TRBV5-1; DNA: TGCGCCAGCAGCCCCGCGGTAACCACCGGGGAGCTGTTTTTT; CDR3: CASSPAVTTGELFF
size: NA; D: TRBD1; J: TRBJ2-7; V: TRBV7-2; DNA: TGTGCCAGCAGCCCCCGTTCGGGACAGGGGAAATACGAGCAGTACTTC; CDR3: CASSPRSGQGKYEQYF
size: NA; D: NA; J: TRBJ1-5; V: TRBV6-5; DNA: TGTGCCAGCAGTCCCTATAGCAATCAGCCCCAGCATTTT; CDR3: CASSPYSNQPQHF
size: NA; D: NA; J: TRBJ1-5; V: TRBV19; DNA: TGTGCCAGTAGTATATGGGACACCAATCAGCCCCAGCATTTT; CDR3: CASSIWDTNQPQHF
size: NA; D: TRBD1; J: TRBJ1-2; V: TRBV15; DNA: TGTGCCACCAGCAGAGTAACGGGACAGGGGAGGGGCTACACCTTC; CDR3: CATSRVTGQGRGYTF
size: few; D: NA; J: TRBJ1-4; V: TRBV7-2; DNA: TGTGCCAGCAGCTTAGCTGGGGGCTGGAATGAAAAACTGTTTTTT; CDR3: CASSLAGGWNEKLFF
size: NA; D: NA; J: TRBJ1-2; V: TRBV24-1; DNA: TGTGCCACCAGTGACCACCAGTATGGCTACACCTTC; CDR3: CATSDHQYGYTF
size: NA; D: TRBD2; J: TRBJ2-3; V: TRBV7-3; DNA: TGTGCCAGCAGCCTGTCTAGCGGGAGGACAGATACGCAGTATTTT; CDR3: CASSLSSGRTDTQYF
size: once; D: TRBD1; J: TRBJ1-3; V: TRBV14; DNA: TGTGCCAGCAGCCAAACCGGGACAGGTGGAAACACCATATATTTT; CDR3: CASSQTGTGGNTIYF
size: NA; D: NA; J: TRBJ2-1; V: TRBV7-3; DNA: TGTGCCAGCCCGGGCCTCGACCCCACAGGAGAACGGGTGGTGAATGAGCAGTTCTTC; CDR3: CASPGLDPTGERVVNEQFF
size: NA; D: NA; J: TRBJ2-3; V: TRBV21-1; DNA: TGTGCCAATACGGGGACTAGCGGTTGCACAGATACGCAGTATTTT; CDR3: CANTGTSGCTDTQYF
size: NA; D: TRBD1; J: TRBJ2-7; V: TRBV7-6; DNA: TGTGCCAGCAGCTTACGCGCTCCGGGACAGGGTAACTACGAGCAGTACTTC; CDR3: CASSLRAPGQGNYEQYF
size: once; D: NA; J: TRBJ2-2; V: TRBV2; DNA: TGTGCCAGCAGTGGGGGCGAAACCGGGGAGCTGTTTTTT; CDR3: CASSGGETGELFF
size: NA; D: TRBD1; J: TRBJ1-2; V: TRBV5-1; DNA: TGCGCCAGCAGCTTGCCGACAGGGGTATATGGCTACACCTTC; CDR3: CASSLPTGVYGYTF
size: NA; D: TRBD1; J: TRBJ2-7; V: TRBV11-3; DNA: TGTGCCAGTTCTCGACAGGGCGGCGAGCAGTACTTC; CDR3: CASSRQGGEQYF
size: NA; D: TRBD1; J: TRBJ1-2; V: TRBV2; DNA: TGTGCCAGCCAGGGGGAGAGAAACTATGGCTACACCTTC; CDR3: CASQGERNYGYTF
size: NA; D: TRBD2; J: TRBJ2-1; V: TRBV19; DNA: TGTGCCAGTAGTTGGGGACTAAATCCTTACAATGAGCAGTTCTTC; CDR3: CASSWGLNPYNEQFF
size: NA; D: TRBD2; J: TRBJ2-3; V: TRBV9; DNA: TGTGCCAGCAGCGTAGGTTGGACGGGAGGCGATACGCAGTATTTT; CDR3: CASSVGWTGGDTQYF
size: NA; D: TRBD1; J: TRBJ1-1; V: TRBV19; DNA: TGTGCCAGTAGTAGAAGGACAGGTCAAAACACTGAAGCTTTCTTT; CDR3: CASSRRTGQNTEAFF
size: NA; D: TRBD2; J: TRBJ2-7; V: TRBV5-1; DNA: TGCGCCAGCTATACAGGCGGGGGGCGCATCTACGAGCAGTACTTC; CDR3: CASYTGGGRIYEQYF
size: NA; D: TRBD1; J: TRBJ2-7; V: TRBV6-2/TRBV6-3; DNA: TGTGCCAGCAGTATAGACAGGGGGCGATATCTGGGTGAGCAGTACTTC; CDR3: CASSIDRGRYLGEQYF
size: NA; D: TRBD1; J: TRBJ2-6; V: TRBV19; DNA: TGTGCCAGTAGTATGGGGAGACAGGGTAATCCTGGGGCCAACGTCCTGACTTTC; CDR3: CASSMGRQGNPGANVLTF
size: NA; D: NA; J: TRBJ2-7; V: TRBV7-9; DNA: TGTGCCAGCAGCTTAGTTCCTAGCGTTGCCTACGAGCAGTACTTC; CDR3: CASSLVPSVAYEQYF
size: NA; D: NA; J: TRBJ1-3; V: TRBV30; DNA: TGTGCCTGGAGTGTACAAAGTGCTGGAAACACCATATATTTT; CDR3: CAWSVQSAGNTIYF
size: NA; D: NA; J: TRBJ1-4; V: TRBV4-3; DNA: TGCGCCAGCAGCCCACCAGGGCGTGAAAAACTGTTTTTT; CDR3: CASSPPGREKLFF
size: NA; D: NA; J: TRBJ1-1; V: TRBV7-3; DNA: TGTGCCAGCAGCCTACTAGGGGGGGAAGCAACTGAAGCTTTCTTT; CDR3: CASSLLGGEATEAFF
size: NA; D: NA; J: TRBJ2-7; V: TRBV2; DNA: TGTGCCAGCGCGGGCTTGATGGAGAGCGGGTCCGACTACGAGCAGTACTTC; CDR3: CASAGLMESGSDYEQYF